The present T cell receptor (beta chain) was sequenced within a study of shared clonotypes between healthy human individuals. The data were produced by immunoSEQ multiplex PCR, yet TCRdb's version contains in-frame clones alone and is incomplete. Here the sample spans roughly 2,300,000 clones, 80% to 95% being singletons. With regard to this clone: Its antigen is as yet unknown.

In germline, CDR1 is MNHEY, CDR2 SVGAGI. This CDR3 is built from 15 residues. After removal of 5 bases from V and 3 bases from J, the junction contained 5 bases not matched to a gene. Study-wide results and limits: In four donors, approximately 5% of naive CD4 clonotypes appeared in common.

This TCR was recovered from a man aged 18 to 30 in good health. Some clones in this sample may be carry-over from other donors' samples. The chain carries TRBV6-5 and TRBJ2-7; 12 nucleotides match TRBD2. Source material: naive CD4+ T cells from PBMCs. Subset indicated: CD45RA+ positively selected. The DNA for the CDR3 is TGTGCCAGCAGTCGACTAGCGGGAGTAAACTACGAGCAGTACTTC. Amino acid sequence: CASSRLAGVNYEQYF.